What follows is one T cell receptor beta chain and its context. TCRdb keeps only in-frame clones here, not all; method: immunoSEQ multiplex PCR. The sample records more than 95,000 clones, around four fifths being singletons. The data belong to a study of blood T cell repertoires in COVID-19. Across the study: Italy, Spain and the United States were the sources of the convalescent and acute COVID-19 samples.

The CDR3 contains 14 residues. Trimming removed 7 bases from V and 2 bases from J, with 14 bases in between. Looked up from germline, CDR1 is SEHNR and CDR2 is FQNEAQ (reference sequence). The sequence was obtained from a man in his sixties with acute or convalescent COVID-19. Source material: peripheral blood. This chain links TRBV7-9 with TRBJ1-2; D may be TRBD1 (5 bases). CDR3 protein: CASIPDILNYGYTF. In DNA form, the CDR3 reads TGTGCCAGCATCCCGGACATTTTAAACTATGGCTACACCTTC.